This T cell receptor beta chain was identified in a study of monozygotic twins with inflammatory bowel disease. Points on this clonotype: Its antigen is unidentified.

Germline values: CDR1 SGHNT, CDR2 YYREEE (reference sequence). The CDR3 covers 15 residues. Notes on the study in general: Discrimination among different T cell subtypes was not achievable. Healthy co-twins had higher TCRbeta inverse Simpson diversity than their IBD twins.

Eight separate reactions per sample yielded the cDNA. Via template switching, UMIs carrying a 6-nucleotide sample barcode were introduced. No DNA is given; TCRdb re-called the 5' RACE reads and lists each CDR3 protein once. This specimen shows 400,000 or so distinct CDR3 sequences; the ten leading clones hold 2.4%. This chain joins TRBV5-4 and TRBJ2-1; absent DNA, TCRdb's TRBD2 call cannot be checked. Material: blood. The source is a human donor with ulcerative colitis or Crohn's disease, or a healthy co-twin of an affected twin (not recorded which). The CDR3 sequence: CASSLGEVRDNEQFF.